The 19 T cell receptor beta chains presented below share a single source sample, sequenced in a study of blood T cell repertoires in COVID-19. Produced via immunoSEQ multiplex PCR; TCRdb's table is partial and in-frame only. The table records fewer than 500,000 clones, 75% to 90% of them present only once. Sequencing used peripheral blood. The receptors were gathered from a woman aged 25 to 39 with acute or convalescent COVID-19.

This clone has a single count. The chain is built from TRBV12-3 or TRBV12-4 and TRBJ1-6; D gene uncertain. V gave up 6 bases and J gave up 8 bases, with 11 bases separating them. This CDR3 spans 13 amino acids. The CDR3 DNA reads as TGTGCCAGCAGCCTCCTACTTTATTCACCCCTCCACTTT. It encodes CASSLLLYSPLHF.

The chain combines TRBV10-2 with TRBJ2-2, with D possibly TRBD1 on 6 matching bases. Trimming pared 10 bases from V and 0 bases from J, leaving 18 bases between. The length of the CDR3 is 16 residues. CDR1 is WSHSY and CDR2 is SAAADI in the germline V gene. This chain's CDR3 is CATPGPGQSNTGELFF. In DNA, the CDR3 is TGCGCCACCCCAGGTCCCGGACAGTCGAACACCGGGGAGCTGTTTTTT.

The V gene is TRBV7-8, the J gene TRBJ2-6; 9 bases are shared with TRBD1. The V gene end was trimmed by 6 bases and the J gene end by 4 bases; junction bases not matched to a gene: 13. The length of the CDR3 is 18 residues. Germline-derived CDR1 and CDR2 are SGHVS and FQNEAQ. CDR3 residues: CASRLTRDRALGANVLTF. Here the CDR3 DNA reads TGTGCCAGCAGGTTAACCCGGGACAGGGCTTTAGGGGCCAACGTCCTGACTTTC.

CDR3 nucleotides: TGTGCCAGCAACCTACAGGGTTTAAGGCAGCCCCAGCATTTT. This encodes CASNLQGLRQPQHF. The chain employs TRBV2 and TRBJ1-5; D may be TRBD1 (6 bases). This CDR3 region has 14 residues. Trimming stripped 7 bases from V and 7 bases from J, with 17 bases between. In germline, CDR1 is SNHLY, CDR2 FYNNEI.

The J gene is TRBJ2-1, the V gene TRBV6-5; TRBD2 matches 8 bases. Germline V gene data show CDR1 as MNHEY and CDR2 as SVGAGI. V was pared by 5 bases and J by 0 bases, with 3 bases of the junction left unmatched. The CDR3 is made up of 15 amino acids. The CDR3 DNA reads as TGTGCCAGCAGTCCAGCGGGGGACTCCTACAATGAGCAGTTCTTC. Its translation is CASSPAGDSYNEQFF.

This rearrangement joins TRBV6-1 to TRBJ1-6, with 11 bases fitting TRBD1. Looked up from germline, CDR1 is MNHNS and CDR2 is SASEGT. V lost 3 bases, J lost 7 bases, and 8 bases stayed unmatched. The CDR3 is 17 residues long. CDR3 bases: TGTGCCAGCAGTGACACCGGGACAGGGGGTTTGAATTCACCCCTCCACTTT. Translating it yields CASSDTGTGGLNSPLHF.

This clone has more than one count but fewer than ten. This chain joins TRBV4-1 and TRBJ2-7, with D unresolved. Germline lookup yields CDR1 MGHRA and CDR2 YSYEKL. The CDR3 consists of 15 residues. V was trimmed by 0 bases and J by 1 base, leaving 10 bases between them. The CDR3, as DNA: TGCGCCAGCAGCCAAGAAGGTGACACGTCCTACGAGCAGTACTTC. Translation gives CASSQEGDTSYEQYF.

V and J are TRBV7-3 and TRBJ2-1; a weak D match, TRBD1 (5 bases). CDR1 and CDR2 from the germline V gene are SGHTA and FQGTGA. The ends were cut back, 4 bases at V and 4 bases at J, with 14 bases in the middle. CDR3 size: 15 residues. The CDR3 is CASSYQSGPYNEQFF. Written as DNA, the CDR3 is TGTGCCAGCAGCTACCAATCAGGGCCTTACAATGAGCAGTTCTTC.

The CDR3 is CASSQESSGGAGETQYF. The CDR3 coding sequence is TGTGCCAGCAGCCAAGAGTCCTCAGGGGGCGCTGGGGAGACCCAGTACTTC. This chain links TRBV3-1 (or the pseudogene TRBV3-2) with TRBJ2-5, with TRBD1 matching over 8 bases. Germline V gene sequence: CDR1 LGHDT, CDR2 YNNKEL (reference sequence). V was pared by 0 bases and J by 5 bases, with 11 bases of the junction left unmatched. The CDR3 is made up of 17 amino acids.

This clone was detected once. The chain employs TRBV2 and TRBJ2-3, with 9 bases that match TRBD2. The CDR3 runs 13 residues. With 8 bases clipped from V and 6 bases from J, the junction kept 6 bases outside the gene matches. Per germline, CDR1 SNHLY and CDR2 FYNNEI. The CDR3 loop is CASRGTSWDTQYF. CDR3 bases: TGTGCCAGCCGAGGGACTAGCTGGGATACGCAGTATTTT. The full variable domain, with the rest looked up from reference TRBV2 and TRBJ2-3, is EPEVTQTPSHQVTQMGQEVILRCVPISNHLYFYWYRQILGQKVEFLVSFYNNEISEKSEIFDDQFSVERPDGSNFTLKIRSTKLEDSAMYFCASRGTSWDTQYFGPGTRLTVL.

In nucleotides, the CDR3 is TGTGCCAGCAGCCCACAGGGGGCTGGCAATCAGCCCCAGCATTTT. This translates into CASSPQGAGNQPQHF. V and J are TRBV7-9 and TRBJ1-5, with 9 nucleotides matching TRBD1. CDR3 length: 15 amino acids. V trimming: 5 bases; J trimming: 2 bases; junction bases outside the gene matches: 4. Germline V lookup: CDR1 SEHNR, CDR2 FQNEAQ (reference sequence).

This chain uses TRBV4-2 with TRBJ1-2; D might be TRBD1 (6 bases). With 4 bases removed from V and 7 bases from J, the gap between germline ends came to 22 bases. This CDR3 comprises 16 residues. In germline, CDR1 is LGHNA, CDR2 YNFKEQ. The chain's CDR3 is CASSRAEDRWVRGYTF. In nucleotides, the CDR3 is TGTGCCAGCAGCCGAGCCGAAGACAGGTGGGTACGTGGCTACACCTTC.

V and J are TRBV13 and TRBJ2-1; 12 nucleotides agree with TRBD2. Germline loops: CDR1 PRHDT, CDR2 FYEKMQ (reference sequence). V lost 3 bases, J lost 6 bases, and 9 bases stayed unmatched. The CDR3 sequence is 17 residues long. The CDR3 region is CASSFQTLAGGANEQFF. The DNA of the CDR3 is TGTGCCAGCAGCTTCCAAACCCTAGCGGGGGGGGCCAATGAGCAGTTCTTC. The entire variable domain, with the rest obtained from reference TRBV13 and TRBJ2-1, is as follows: AAGVIQSPRHLIKEKRETATLKCYPIPRHDTVYWYQQGPGQDPQFLISFYEKMQSDKGSIPDRFSAQQFSDYHSELNMSSLELGDSALYFCASSFQTLAGGANEQFFGPGTRLTVL.

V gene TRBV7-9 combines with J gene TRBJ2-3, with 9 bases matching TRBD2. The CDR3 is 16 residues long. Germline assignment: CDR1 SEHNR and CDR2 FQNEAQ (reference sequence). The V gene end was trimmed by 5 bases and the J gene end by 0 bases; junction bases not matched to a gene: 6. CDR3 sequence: CASSPSAGGSTDTQYF. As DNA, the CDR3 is TGTGCCAGCAGCCCCAGCGCGGGGGGGAGCACAGATACGCAGTATTTT.

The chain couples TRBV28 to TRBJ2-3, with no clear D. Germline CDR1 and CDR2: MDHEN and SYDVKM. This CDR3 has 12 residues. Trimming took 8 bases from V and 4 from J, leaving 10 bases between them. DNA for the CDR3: TGTGCCAGCTCGGGTCTCGCAGATACGCAGTATTTT. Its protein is CASSGLADTQYF.

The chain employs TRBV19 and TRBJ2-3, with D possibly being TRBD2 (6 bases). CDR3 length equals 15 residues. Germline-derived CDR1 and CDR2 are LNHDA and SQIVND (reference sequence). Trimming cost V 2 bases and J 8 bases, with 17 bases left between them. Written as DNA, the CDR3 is TGTGCCAGTAGTATACGGCGGGATTCGATAGGTACGCAGTATTTT. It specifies CASSIRRDSIGTQYF.

CDR3 in amino acids: CASSSGAQATGELFF. Here the CDR3 DNA reads TGTGCCAGCAGCTCTGGGGCGCAGGCCACCGGGGAGCTGTTTTTT. This sequence joins TRBV7-3 and TRBJ2-2; D may be TRBD1 (5 bases). The CDR3 sequence is 15 residues long. Between the trimmed V and J ends, which lost 4 bases and 4 bases, there was a span of 13 bases. Germline-derived CDR1 and CDR2 are SGHTA and FQGTGA.

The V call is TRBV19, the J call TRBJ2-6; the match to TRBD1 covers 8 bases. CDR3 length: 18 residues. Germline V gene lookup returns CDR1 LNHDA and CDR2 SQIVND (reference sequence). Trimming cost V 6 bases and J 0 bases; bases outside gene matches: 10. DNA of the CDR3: TGTGCCAGTAGCCACCGACAGGGGACTTCCTCTGGGGCCAACGTCCTGACTTTC. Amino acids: CASSHRQGTSSGANVLTF. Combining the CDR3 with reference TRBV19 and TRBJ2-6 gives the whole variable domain DGGITQSPKYLFRKEGQNVTLSCEQNLNHDAMYWYRQDPGQGLRLIYYSQIVNDFQKGDIAEGYSVSREKKESFPLTVTSAQKNPTAFYLCASSHRQGTSSGANVLTFGAGSRLTVL.

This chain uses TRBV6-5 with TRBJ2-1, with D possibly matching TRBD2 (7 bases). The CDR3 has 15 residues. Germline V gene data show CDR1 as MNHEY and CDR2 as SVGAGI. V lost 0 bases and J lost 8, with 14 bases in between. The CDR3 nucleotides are TGTGCCAGCAGTTACTCAGGGGGGGGGCCCGATGAGCAGTTCTTC. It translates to CASSYSGGGPDEQFF.